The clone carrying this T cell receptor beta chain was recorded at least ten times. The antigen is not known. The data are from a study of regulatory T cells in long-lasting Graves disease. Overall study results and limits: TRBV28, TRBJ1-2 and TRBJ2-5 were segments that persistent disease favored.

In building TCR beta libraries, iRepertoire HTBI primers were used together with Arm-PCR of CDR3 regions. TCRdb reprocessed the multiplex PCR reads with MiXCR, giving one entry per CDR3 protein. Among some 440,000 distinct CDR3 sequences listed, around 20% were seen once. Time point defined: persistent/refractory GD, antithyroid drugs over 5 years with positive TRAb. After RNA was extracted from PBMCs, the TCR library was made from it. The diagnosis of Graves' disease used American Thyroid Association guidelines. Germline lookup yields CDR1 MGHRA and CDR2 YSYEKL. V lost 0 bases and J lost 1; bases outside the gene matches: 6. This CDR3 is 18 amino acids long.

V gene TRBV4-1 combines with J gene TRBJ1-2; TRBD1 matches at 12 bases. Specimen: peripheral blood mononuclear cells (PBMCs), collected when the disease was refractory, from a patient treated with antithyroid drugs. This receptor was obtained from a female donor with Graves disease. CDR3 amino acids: CASSQEGDRGPLNYGYTF. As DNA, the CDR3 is TGCGCCAGCAGCCAAGAAGGGGACAGGGGGCCCCTTAACTATGGCTACACCTTC.